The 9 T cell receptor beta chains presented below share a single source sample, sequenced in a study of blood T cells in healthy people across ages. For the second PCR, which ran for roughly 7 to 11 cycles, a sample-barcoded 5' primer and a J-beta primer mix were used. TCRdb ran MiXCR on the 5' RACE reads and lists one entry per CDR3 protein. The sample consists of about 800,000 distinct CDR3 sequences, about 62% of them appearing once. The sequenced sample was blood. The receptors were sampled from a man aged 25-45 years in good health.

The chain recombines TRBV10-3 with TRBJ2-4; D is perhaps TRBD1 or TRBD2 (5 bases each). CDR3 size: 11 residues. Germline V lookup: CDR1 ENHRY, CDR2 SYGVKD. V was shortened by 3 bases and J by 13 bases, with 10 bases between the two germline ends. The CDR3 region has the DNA TGTGCCATCAGTGATCAGGGACGGCAGTACTTC. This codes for CAISDQGRQYF.

The CDR3 sequence is CASSVGGGRAVNEQFF. The CDR3, as DNA: TGTGCCAGCAGCGTAGGGGGCGGGAGGGCCGTTAATGAGCAGTTCTTC. The chain links TRBV9 to TRBJ2-1; 9 bases map to TRBD2. There are 16 residues in the CDR3. Germline V lookup: CDR1 SGDLS, CDR2 YYNGEE. The junction had 8 bases not matched to a gene; V was cut back by 0 bases and J by 7 bases.

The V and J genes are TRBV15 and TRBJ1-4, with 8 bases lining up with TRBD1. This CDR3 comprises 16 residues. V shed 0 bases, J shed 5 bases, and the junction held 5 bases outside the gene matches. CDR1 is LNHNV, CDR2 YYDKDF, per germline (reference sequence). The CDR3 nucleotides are TGTGCCACCAGCAGAGAGCCGGGACAGGACAATGAAAAACTGTTTTTT. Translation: CATSREPGQDNEKLFF. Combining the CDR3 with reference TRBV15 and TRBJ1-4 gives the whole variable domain DAMVIQNPRYQVTQFGKPVTLSCSQTLNHNVMYWYQQKSSQAPKLLFHYYDKDFNNEADTPDNFQSRRPNTSFCFLDIRSPGLGDTAMYLCATSREPGQDNEKLFFGSGTQLSVL.

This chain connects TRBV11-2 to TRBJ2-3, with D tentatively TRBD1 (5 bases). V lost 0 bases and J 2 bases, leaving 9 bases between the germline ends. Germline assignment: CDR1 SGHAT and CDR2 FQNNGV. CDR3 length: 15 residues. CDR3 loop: CASSLDRGPTDTQYF. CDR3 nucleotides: TGTGCCAGCAGCTTAGATAGGGGCCCCACAGATACGCAGTATTTT.

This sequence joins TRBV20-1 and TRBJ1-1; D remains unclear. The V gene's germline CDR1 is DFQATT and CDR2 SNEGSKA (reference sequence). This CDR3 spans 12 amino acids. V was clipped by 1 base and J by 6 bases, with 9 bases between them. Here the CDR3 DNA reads TGCAGTGCTAGAGGAGGGCCCGCTGAAGCTTTCTTT. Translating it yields CSARGGPAEAFF.

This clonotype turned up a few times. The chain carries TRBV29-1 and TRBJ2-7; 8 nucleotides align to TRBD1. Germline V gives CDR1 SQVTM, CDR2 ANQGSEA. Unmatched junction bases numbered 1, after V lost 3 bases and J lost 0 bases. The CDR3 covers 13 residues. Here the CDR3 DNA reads TGCAGCGTTGATGGACAGGGCTCCTACGAGCAGTACTTC. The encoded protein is CSVDGQGSYEQYF.

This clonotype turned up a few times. The CDR3 sequence: CASRPGTPGDTQYF. The CDR3 nucleotides are TGTGCCAGCAGACCCGGGACCCCCGGAGATACGCAGTATTTT. The rearrangement joins TRBV12-3 or TRBV12-4 to TRBJ2-3; D tentatively reads TRBD1 or TRBD2 (5 bases each). CDR3 length: 14 residues. The V end was cut by 6 bases, the J end by 5 bases, with 15 bases between.

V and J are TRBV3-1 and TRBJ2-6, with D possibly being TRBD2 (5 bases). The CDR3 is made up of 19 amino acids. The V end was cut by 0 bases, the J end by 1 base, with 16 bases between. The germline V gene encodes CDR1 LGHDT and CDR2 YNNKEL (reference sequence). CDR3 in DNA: TGTGCCAGCAGCCAAGAGAAGGGAGCAATTTTATCTGGGGCCAACGTCCTGACTTTC. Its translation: CASSQEKGAILSGANVLTF.

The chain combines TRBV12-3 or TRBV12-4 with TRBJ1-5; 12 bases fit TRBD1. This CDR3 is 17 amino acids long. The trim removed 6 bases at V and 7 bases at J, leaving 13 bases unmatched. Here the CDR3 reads CASSANSGQGANQPQHF. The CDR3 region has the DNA TGTGCCAGCAGCGCTAACTCGGGACAGGGGGCCAACCAGCCCCAGCATTTT.